This TCR beta chain was sequenced for a study of T-cell reconstitution after alpha-beta-depleted transplantation in children. This clonotype was observed many times. Preparation of the TCRbeta library was carried out with unique molecular identifiers. Each CDR3 protein is one row after TCRdb ran MiXCR on the PCR reads. The repertoire holds hundreds of thousands of distinct CDR3 sequences, with roughly 14% as singletons. Germline V gives CDR1 SGHRS, CDR2 YFSETQ. This CDR3 region has 16 residues. V shed 0 bases and J shed 5 bases, with 18 bases lying between them. Sequenced here: PBMCs, sampled from the stem cell graft. This clonotype originated in a human donor who donated a stem cell graft to a child with Fanconi anemia. V usage is TRBV5-1 and J usage is TRBJ2-7; D is possibly TRBD1 (5 bases). CDR3 residues: CASSLAGQVQGDEQYF. The CDR3 region has the DNA TGCGCCAGCAGCTTGGCCGGTCAGGTTCAAGGGGACGAGCAGTACTTC.